The 8 T cell receptor beta chains reported below all come from one sample, sequenced in a study of immune evolution from preneoplasia to lung adenocarcinoma. Assay: immunoSEQ multiplex PCR; the TCRdb copy retains only in-frame clones and omits some. The repertoire consists of about 8,600 clones, with 77% occurring once and the leading ten covering 6.6%. Sequenced: FFPE lung adenocarcinoma in situ tissue. The receptors here all came from a person between 55 and 80 years old with lung adenocarcinoma.

The genes are TRBV11-2 and TRBJ1-2, with a weak D call TRBD1 (6 bases). Germline CDR1 reads SGHAT; CDR2 reads FQNNGV. The CDR3 consists of 14 residues. V was trimmed by 0 bases and J by 2 bases, leaving 7 bases between them. The CDR3 loop reads CASSLDQGNYGYTF. CDR3 coding DNA: TGTGCCAGCAGCTTAGATCAGGGGAACTATGGCTACACCTTC.

The chain couples TRBV11-2 to TRBJ2-3; 8 bases line up with TRBD1. The junction had 5 bases not matched to a gene; V was cut back by 5 bases and J by 4 bases. Germline V lookup: CDR1 SGHAT, CDR2 FQNNGV. The CDR3 sequence is 14 residues long. As DNA, the CDR3 is TGTGCCAGCAGCCGTGACAGGGGCCCAGATACGCAGTATTTT. Translated, it gives CASSRDRGPDTQYF.

The rearrangement links TRBV28 to TRBJ2-1; 7 bases map to TRBD1. This CDR3 spans 15 amino acids. J lost 0 bases, V lost 7 bases, and 6 bases had no gene match. The V gene's germline CDR1 is MDHEN and CDR2 SYDVKM. The CDR3 region has the DNA TGTGCCAGCAAGTCACAGGGGAGCTCCTACAATGAGCAGTTCTTC. It specifies CASKSQGSSYNEQFF.

DNA for the CDR3: TGTGCCAGCAGCCATACAGGACGGGAGACCCAGTACTTC. Its protein is CASSHTGRETQYF. This rearrangement joins TRBV7-9 to TRBJ2-5; perhaps TRBD1 as D (5 bases). CDR1 is SEHNR and CDR2 is FQNEAQ in the germline V gene (reference sequence). The CDR3 covers 13 residues. V lost 5 bases, J lost 5 bases, and 12 bases lay in between.

This clone was detected a few times. J is TRBJ1-1 and V is TRBV10-3; 12 bases match TRBD1. The J segment lost 6 bases and the V segment lost 2 bases, leaving 4 bases of the junction unmatched. In germline, CDR1 is ENHRY, CDR2 SYGVKD. The CDR3 totals 15 residues. CDR3 sequence: CAISEPGQGAPEAFF. CDR3 DNA: TGTGCCATCAGTGAGCCGGGACAGGGGGCGCCTGAAGCTTTCTTT.

J is TRBJ2-6 and V is TRBV18; D may be TRBD2 (6 bases). CDR1 is KGHSH, CDR2 LQKENI, per germline. Trimming cost V 3 bases and J 0 bases, with 12 bases left between them. This CDR3 comprises 17 residues. The CDR3 DNA reads as TGTGCCAGCTCACCGGGACTGTCAGACTCTGGGGCCAACGTCCTGACTTTC. Protein sequence: CASSPGLSDSGANVLTF.

The DNA of the CDR3 is TGTGCCAGCAGCTTGGGGTCCTACGAGCAGTACTTC. It codes for CASSLGSYEQYF. The V and J genes are TRBV7-9 and TRBJ2-7; D gene unclear. Per germline, CDR1 SEHNR and CDR2 FQNEAQ (reference sequence). V lost 3 bases and J 1 base, leaving 4 bases between the germline ends. The CDR3 runs 12 residues.

Worth noting for this clone: The junction and the germline gene differ at one end; a read error may be behind it. The chain links TRBV6-1 to TRBJ2-5, with D tentatively TRBD1 (5 bases). The length of the CDR3 is 12 residues. CDR1 and CDR2 from the germline V gene are MNHNS and SASEGT. The CDR3 is CASSEIYRGQHF. The CDR3 region has the DNA TGTGCCAGCAGTGAAATCTATAGGGGTCAGCACTTC.